The 2 T cell receptor beta chains listed next were all sequenced from one sample in a study of tumor-infiltrating lymphocytes in localized non-small cell lung cancer. Using immunoSEQ multiplex PCR, the repertoire was profiled, and TCRdb retains in-frame clones only, with some absent. The data hold 25,000 or so clones, with nearly 70% observed a single time. Sequenced: lung tumor tissue. Source of these receptors: a human donor with non-small cell lung cancer.

The rearrangement links TRBV18 to TRBJ1-2; 11 bases line up with TRBD1. This CDR3 is 15 amino acids long. In germline, CDR1 is KGHSH, CDR2 LQKENI. V dropped 3 bases and J dropped 13; count of bases not matched to a gene: 13. The CDR3 DNA sequence: TGTGCCAGCTCACCTGCGGACAGGGGGCTAACCTCGGGCACCTTC. Protein: CASSPADRGLTSGTF.

J is TRBJ2-1 and V is TRBV10-2, with D possibly matching TRBD2 (7 bases). Trimming cost V 6 bases and J 10 bases, with 16 bases left between them. The germline V gene encodes CDR1 WSHSY and CDR2 SAAADI. This CDR3 region has 13 residues. CDR3 coding DNA: TGCGCCAGCAGGAGGGGGGGAGGGAGCGAGCAGTTCTTC. It codes for CASRRGGGSEQFF.